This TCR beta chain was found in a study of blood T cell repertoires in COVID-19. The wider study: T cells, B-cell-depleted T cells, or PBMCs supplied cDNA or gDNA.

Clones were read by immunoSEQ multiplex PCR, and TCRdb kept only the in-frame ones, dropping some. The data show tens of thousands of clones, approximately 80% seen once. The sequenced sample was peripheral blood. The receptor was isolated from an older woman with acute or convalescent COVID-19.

This CDR3 is CASSKERNTGELFF. CDR3 DNA: TGTGCCAGTAGTAAAGAGCGGAACACCGGGGAGCTGTTTTTT. The gene calls are TRBV19 and TRBJ2-2, with no clear D. V lost 4 bases and J lost 1, with 7 bases in between. The CDR3 spans 14 residues. The germline gives CDR1 LNHDA, CDR2 SQIVND (reference sequence).